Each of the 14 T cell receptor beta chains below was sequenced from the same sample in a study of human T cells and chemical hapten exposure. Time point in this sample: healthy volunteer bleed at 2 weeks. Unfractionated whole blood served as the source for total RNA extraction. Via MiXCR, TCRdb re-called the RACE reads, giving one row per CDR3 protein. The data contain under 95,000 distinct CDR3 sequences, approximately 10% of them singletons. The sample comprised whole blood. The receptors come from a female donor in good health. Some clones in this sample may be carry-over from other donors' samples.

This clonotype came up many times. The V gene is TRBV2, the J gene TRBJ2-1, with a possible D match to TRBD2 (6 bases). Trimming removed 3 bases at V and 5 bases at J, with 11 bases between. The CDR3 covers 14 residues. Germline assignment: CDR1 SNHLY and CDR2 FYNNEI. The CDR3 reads CASSEGTLNNEQFF. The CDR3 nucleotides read TGTGCCAGCAGTGAGGGGACTCTGAACAATGAGCAGTTCTTC.

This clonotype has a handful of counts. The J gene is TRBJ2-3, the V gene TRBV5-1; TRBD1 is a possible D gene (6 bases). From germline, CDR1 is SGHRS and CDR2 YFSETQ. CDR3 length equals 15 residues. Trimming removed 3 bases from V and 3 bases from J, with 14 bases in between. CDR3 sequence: CASSSGQTRTDTQYF. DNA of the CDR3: TGCGCCAGCAGCTCCGGACAGACCCGAACAGATACGCAGTATTTT.

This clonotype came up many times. The CDR3 region has the DNA TGCAGTGTCCAAAGCTCGTACACTGAAGCTTTCTTT. This sequence encodes CSVQSSYTEAFF. This sequence joins TRBV20-1 and TRBJ1-1; D remains unclear. V was clipped by 7 bases and J by 3 bases, with 12 bases between them. The length of the CDR3 is 12 residues. Germline V gene sequence: CDR1 DFQATT, CDR2 SNEGSKA (reference sequence).

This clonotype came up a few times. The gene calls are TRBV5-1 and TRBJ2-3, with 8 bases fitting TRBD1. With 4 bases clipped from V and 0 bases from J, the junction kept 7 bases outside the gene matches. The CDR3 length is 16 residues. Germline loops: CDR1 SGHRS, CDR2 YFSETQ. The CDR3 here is CASSHLTGESTDTQYF. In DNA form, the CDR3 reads TGCGCCAGCAGCCACCTGACAGGGGAGAGCACAGATACGCAGTATTTT.

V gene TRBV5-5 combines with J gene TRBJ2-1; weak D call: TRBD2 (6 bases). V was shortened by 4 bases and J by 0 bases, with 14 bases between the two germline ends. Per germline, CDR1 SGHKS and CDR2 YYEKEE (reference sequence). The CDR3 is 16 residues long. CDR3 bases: TGTGCCAGCAGCCCGGGACTCTCGAGCTCCTACAATGAGCAGTTCTTC. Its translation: CASSPGLSSSYNEQFF.

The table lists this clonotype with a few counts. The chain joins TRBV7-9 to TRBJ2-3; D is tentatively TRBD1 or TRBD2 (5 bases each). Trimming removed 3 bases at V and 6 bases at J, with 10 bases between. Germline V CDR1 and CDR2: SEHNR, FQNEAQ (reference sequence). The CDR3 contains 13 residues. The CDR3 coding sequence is TGTGCCAGCAGCTTGGGACCAGTGGATACGCAGTATTTT. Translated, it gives CASSLGPVDTQYF. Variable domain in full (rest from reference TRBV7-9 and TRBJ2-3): DTGVSQNPRHKITKRGQNVTFRCDPISEHNRLYWYRQTLGQGPEFLTYFQNEAQLEKSRLLSDRFSAERPKGSFSTLEIQRTEQGDSAMYLCASSLGPVDTQYFGPGTRLTVL.

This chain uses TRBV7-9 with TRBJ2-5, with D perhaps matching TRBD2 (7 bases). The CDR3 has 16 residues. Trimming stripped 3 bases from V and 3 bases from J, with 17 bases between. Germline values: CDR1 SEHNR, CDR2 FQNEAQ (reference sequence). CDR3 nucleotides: TGTGCCAGCAGCTTTTTTAACAGGGAGGGAGAAGAGACCCAGTACTTC. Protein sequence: CASSFFNREGEETQYF.

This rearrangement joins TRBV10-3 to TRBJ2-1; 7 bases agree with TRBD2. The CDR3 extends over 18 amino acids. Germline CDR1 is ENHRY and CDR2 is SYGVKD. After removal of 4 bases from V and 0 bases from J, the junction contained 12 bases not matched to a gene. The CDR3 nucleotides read TGTGCCATCAGTGCCGGGAGCGGGACTGGGGGCTCCTACAATGAGCAGTTCTTC. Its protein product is CAISAGSGTGGSYNEQFF.

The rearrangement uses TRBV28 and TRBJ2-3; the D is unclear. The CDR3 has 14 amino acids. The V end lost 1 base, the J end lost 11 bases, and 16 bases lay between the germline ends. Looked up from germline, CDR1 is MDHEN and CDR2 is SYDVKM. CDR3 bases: TGTGCCAGCAGTTTATATACATGGGATGGAAGGCAGTATTTT. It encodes CASSLYTWDGRQYF.

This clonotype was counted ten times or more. This chain's CDR3 is CASSLGLAGITDTQYF. CDR3 bases: TGTGCCAGCAGTCTTGGACTAGCGGGGATCACAGATACGCAGTATTTT. The chain employs TRBV6-1 and TRBJ2-3; 12 bases align to TRBD2. The germline gives CDR1 MNHNS, CDR2 SASEGT. The CDR3 loop spans 16 amino acids. V lost 5 bases, J lost 2 bases, and 5 bases stayed unmatched.

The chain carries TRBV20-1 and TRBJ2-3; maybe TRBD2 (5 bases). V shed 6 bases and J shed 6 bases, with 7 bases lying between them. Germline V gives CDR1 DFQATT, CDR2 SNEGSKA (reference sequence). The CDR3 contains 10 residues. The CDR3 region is CSAKRDTQYF. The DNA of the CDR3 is TGCAGTGCAAAGCGGGATACGCAGTATTTT.

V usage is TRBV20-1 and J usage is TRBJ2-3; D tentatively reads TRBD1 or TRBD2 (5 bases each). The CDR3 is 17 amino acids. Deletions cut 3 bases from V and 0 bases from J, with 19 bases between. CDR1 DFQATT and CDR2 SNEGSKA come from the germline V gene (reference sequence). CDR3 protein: CSARGRYGGPSTDTQYF. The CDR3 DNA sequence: TGCAGTGCTAGGGGGCGGTATGGCGGGCCGAGCACAGATACGCAGTATTTT.

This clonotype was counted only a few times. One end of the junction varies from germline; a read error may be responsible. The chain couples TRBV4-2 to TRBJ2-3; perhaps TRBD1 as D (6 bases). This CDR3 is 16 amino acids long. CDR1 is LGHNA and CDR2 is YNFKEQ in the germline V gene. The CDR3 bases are TGTGCCAGCAACCAAGAATGGGCAGGGGGCACAGATACGCAGTATTTT. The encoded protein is CASNQEWAGGTDTQYF.

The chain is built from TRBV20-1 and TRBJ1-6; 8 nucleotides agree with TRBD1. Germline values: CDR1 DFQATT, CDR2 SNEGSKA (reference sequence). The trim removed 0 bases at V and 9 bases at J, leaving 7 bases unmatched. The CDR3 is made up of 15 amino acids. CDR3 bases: TGCAGTGCTAGAGAACCGGACAGGGACAGTTCACCCCTCCACTTT. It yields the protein CSAREPDRDSSPLHF.